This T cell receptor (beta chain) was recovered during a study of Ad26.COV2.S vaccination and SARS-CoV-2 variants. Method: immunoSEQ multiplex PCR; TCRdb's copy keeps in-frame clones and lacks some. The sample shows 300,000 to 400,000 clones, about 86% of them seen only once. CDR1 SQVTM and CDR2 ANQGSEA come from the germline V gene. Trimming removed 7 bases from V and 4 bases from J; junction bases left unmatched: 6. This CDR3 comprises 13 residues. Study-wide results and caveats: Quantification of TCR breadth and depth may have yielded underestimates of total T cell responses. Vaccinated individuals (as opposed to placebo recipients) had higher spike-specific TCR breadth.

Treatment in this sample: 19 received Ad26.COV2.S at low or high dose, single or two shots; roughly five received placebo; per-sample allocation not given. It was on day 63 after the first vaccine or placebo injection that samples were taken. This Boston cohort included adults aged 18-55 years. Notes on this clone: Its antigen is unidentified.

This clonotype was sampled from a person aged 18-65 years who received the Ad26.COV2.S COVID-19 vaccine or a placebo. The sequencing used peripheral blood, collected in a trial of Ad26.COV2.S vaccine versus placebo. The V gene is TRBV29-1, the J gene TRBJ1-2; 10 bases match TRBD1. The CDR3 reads CSASRDRGYGYTF. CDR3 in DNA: TGCAGCGCCTCCCGGGACAGGGGCTATGGCTACACCTTC.